This is a list of T cell receptor beta chains from one sample in a study of T cells expressing NK-cell markers. From the 5' RACE reads, TCRdb lists one entry per CDR3 protein and no DNA. The sample shows 150,000 or so distinct CDR3 sequences, and about 18% sits with its ten largest clones. Sequenced input: blood T cells: a sorted CD56 or NKG2C T cell subset, CD4+ or CD8+ T cells, or bulk PBMC T cells (not recorded which). Every receptor here comes from a woman between 18 and 69 years old in good health. Both conserved end residues are part of each CDR3.

V gene	J gene	CDR3 protein
TRBV4-1	TRBJ2-2	CASSQSSGRASGELFF
TRBV18	TRBJ2-5	CASSPRTSGGQETQYF
TRBV20-1	TRBJ2-3	CSEKTGDTQYF
TRBV20-1	TRBJ1-1	CSALIMGAEAFF
TRBV5-1	TRBJ2-3	CASSLDFSGQGTDTQYF
TRBV9	TRBJ2-5	CASSVASGVLETQYF
TRBV5-1	TRBJ1-1	CASSYGGEGTEAFF
TRBV2	TRBJ1-1	CASSVGGPNTEAFF
TRBV7-9	TRBJ2-7	CASSLALATDYEQYF
TRBV6-5	TRBJ2-1	CASSSGGGGSYNEQFF
TRBV6-2/TRBV6-3	TRBJ1-1	CASRRLGTEAFF
TRBV20-1	TRBJ2-5	CSAPGPYQETQYF
TRBV11-2	TRBJ2-5	CASSRLRGLRGTKETQYF
TRBV7-2	TRBJ2-5	CASSLARTGGTQYF
TRBV30	TRBJ2-1	CAWRVQGNEQFF
TRBV3-1	TRBJ2-5	CASSIHSGRGETQYF